This TCR beta chain was sequenced for a study of OX40 agonist ivuxolimab in advanced cancers. Libraries were prepared by immunoSEQ multiplex PCR; TCRdb keeps only in-frame clonotypes and omits some of them. The sample lists more than 60,000 clones; more than 80% were seen once. This TCR was sampled from an adult with an advanced solid tumor such as melanoma, head and neck, liver or kidney cancer. This material consisted of CD4+ or CD8+ T cells sorted from blood, taken in a trial of the OX40 agonist ivuxolimab.

The CDR3 DNA reads TGTGCCAGCAGCGTAGCCCGGGGGGCTCGCGGCTACACCTTC. Its translation is CASSVARGARGYTF. The chain links TRBV9 to TRBJ1-2; TRBD1 might be the D (6 bases). This CDR3 is 14 amino acids long. CDR1 is SGDLS and CDR2 is YYNGEE in the germline V gene. V lost 0 bases to trimming and J lost 8 bases, with 14 bases between them.